This T cell receptor beta chain was retrieved from a study of cytomegalovirus exposure and HLA in healthy donors (dated by TCRdb to 2016 to 2017). In the study overall: An earlier analysis of several hundred of the donors reported 276 Gb of sequence data and around 120 million unique TCR beta sequences obtained from about 200 million T cells. In a later genetic analysis, genome-wide SNP genotypes for about 65% of the 666 donors were used, and that subset was treated as a discovery cohort. Of the 350 to 400 genotyped donors, over 65% fell in the genetic ancestry cluster associated with self-reported Caucasian donors. HLA typing included class I and class II loci at four-digit resolution. Every discovery cohort repertoire had been produced on one sequencing platform. The number of donors typed differed by locus, with roughly 629-640 for A, B, C, DRB1 and DQB1, about 500 for DQA1, 606 for DPA1, and around 450 for DPB1. The study profiled the T cell repertoires of more than 500 subjects by immunosequencing and related them to cytomegalovirus serostatus. The study aimed to test whether cataloging public T cell receptors could reveal signatures of past pathogen exposure. A separate validation cohort of approximately 120 different subjects was used in addition to the 666-subject first cohort. To predict cytomegalovirus infection status, the study combined high-throughput TCR immunosequencing, statistical association of individual TCRs with disease status, and machine learning. Alongside the repertoire data, information on donor age, sex, ethnicity and CMV serostatus was compiled. To decide whether each TCR beta V gene segment behaved as functional or pseudogenic, an earlier analysis of approximately 620 of the donors relied on high-throughput TCR beta sequencing. On average, 235,054 unique TCR beta nucleotide sequences were sequenced per donor among 398 genotyped donors of the cohort, with 15% to 20% of those sequences being non-productive. About 280 gigabases of sequencing data and 70 million to 85 million unique TCR sequences were included in an early release covering roughly 600 HLA-typed donors. In the later analysis, no new phenotypic data were used to find candidate immune exposures; instead, reliance was placed on TCR beta sequences and their occurrence across donors. A later analysis re-examined previously published TCR beta repertoires from roughly 650 donors and added high-resolution HLA genotyping to investigate patterns of TCR occurrence. About 5 DR-DQ haplotypes were handled as single units for association and clustering, since linkage in the cohort was strong.

Library generation was performed with the immunoSEQ multiplex PCR assay. The multiplex PCR relied on a mix of 60 forward primers for TCR Vbeta segments and 13 reverse primers for TCR Jbeta segments. The CDR3 region of rearranged TCR beta genes was amplified from genomic DNA by a multiplex PCR assay. On the Illumina HiSeq System, the amplified TCR beta libraries were sequenced as 87-base-pair reads. The authors' analysis ran thus. A later analysis counted tens of millions of unique TCR beta chains across the 666 repertoires, and some 12 million of these chains were shared by at least two donors. To remove PCR and sequencing errors, raw reads were error-corrected and collapsed into unique sequences using a nearest-neighbor algorithm that merged closely related sequences. Alignment of CDR3 sequences to IMGT reference sequences was used to assign V, D and J gene segments. For a sequence to be retained, a match of at least six nucleotides to both a V gene segment and a J gene segment was required. Rearrangements were called productive when the CDR3 lacked stop codons and stayed in frame with V and J; all others were non-productive. Following IMGT convention, CDR3 was defined as the stretch from the second conserved V-encoded cysteine to the conserved J-encoded phenylalanine. The earlier analysis of 500 to 600 of the donors excluded sequences that lacked an unambiguous match to a single V gene segment. In an earlier analysis of about 590 of the donors, a V segment was called functional when productive rearrangements were above 56.7%, and segregating when the standard deviation between donors exceeded 5%. To diagnose cytomegalovirus status from the catalog of TCR beta chain sequences, a statistical classification framework was built. In a later analysis, V and J genes were assigned by comparing TCR nucleotide sequences against IMGT/GENE-DB human TR gene sequences. The TCRdist pipeline was used in a later analysis to assign CDR3 sequences and most-parsimonious VDJ recombination scenarios. A later analysis defined each TCR beta chain by its CDR3 amino acid sequence plus V-gene family, and excluded reads lacking a unique V-gene family. A later analysis removed 500 to 600 highly shared, low-generation-probability nucleotide sequences to deal with suspected cross-contamination and a sequencing artifact. In a later analysis, a clonal expansion index was calculated for each public chain from normalized within-repertoire ranks of inferred template counts. In a later analysis, generation probabilities were computed with a VDJ recombination model fitted to out-of-frame rearrangements, and the resulting probabilities were checked against IGoR. In a later analysis, hypergeometric tests were used to score TCR-TCR, TCR-HLA and TCR-CMV co-occurrence, with a repertoire-size bias correction applied to TCR pairs. False discovery rates were estimated in a later analysis by permuting HLA or CMV assignments 20 times. In a later analysis, co-occurring TCRs were grouped with DBSCAN, and TCRdist sequence similarity was added when clustering was performed within HLA-allele-positive subsets. Repertoires with fewer than 30,000 or more than 120,000 public chains, plus five repertoires with anomalous nucleotide sharing, were excluded from co-occurrence clustering. TCRdb took over this immuneACCESS table, retaining in-frame rearrangements with V and J assigned. Such tables are incomplete; in checked studies, under half of the missing clones stem from an unresolved V gene, and the remainder is unexplained. V and J calls and clone size are as listed in that table; D and trimming were resolved from the DNA. Across this sample there are 200,000 to 250,000 clones, with more than 60% seen only once. Of the sample, less than 2% falls within the top ten clones.

With respect to this clone: Its cognate antigen has yet to be identified. No base quality information exists; no much larger clone differs at one position.

The cohort was made up of 666 healthy bone marrow donors. Cohort members were all nominally healthy when sampled, although unrecorded immune exposures were likely present. The donor tested CMV seronegative, placing the donor among the roughly 400 seronegative members of the cohort. Every donor gave a peripheral blood sample, and the peripheral blood mononuclear cells from that sample were used for TCR beta sequencing. The Qiagen DNeasy Blood Extraction Kit was used to extract genomic DNA from the blood cell samples. Study-wide findings and limitations: The sequencing pipeline was judged likely to have produced a cluster of highly shared sequence variants as a technical artifact. In an earlier analysis of roughly 560 of the donors, most TCR beta V segments were observed in productive rearrangements about 87% or about 30% of the time, broadly matching IMGT annotations. Because HLA typing was unavailable for some donors at each locus, only the typed subset was used in association tests. This cohort had only TCR beta chains sequenced, and the lack of alpha or paired-chain data limited which features could be detected. Strong co-occurrence of HLA alleles, especially DR and DQ, made assigning TCR associations to individual alleles difficult. The authors suggested that the approach could potentially be generalized to other disease states and immunological phenotypes. According to a later genetic analysis, donors in an Asian-associated ancestry cluster had fewer N-insertions in productive TCRs than the roughly 670-donor mean. Because the 87-base-pair reads could not distinguish some IMGT-functional V segments, including TRBV6-2 and TRBV6-3, those segments were excluded. Three of the identified cytomegalovirus-associated TCR beta chains were confirmed in vitro to be specific for cytomegalovirus antigens. A later genetic analysis associated a missense DCLRE1C variant with V-gene and J-gene trimming of TCR beta chains, and an independent cohort replicated the association. Specific HLA alleles were associated with more than 15,000 TCR beta sequences at a false discovery rate of 0.05 in a later analysis. CMV serostatus was the only immune exposure information available for the cohort. According to a later analysis, parvovirus B19, influenza, CMV and Epstein-Barr virus appeared linked to several top co-occurrence clusters. Most TCR sequences were seen in very few donors, while some public TCRs were found in many individuals. A later analysis found that TCR association rates varied across HLA loci, with DRB1 alleles showing the most associated TCRs and HLA-C alleles the fewest. In a later analysis, HLA-associated TCR beta chains were found to be more clonally expanded and to have lower generation probabilities than equally common non-associated chains. Most CMV-associated TCR beta chains appeared to be HLA-restricted in a later analysis, and the HLA associations seemed to be driven largely by CMV exposure. Sequencing depth was assumed to be roughly uniform across donors in the presence/absence analyses, though that assumption may not hold. Because counts were too low, seventeen rarely observed V segments, including chromosome 9 orphons, were left out of the earlier analysis of 500 to 750 of the donors. The study listed 164 TCR beta chains as associated with cytomegalovirus. The classifier was reported to diagnose cytomegalovirus status with high specificity and sensitivity in both the original cohort and the validation cohort. A further reported finding was that TCR beta sequences accurately predicted the HLA-A and HLA-B alleles for most subjects in the first cohort. Correlated functional status among segregating V segments might reflect linkage disequilibrium, but an unknown experimental factor could not be ruled out.

The junction shows trimming of 6 bases on V and 4 bases on J, and the gene matches do not reach 12 bases of it. The germline V gene yields MNHEY for CDR1 and SVGAGI for CDR2. The CDR3 measures 15 amino acids from cysteine to phenylalanine. The kept DNA is CDR3 alone, 45 bases in frame from the first base. The sequencing sample was made of PBMCs. This sequence uses TRBV6-5 and TRBJ2-7; 7 bases in the junction line up with TRBD1. This TCR was sampled from a woman younger than 45 in good health and CMV-seronegative. In nucleotide form, the sequence is TGTGCCAGCAGAATCGGGACAGTATCCTCATACGAGCAGTACTTC. This codes for CASRIGTVSSYEQYF.